This T cell receptor beta chain was sequenced for a study of breast tumors, draining lymph nodes, adjacent tissues. General observations from the study: Tumor repertoires ranked between lymph nodes and nontumor tissue in diversity, with V and J gene preferences. That most tumor T cells come from lymph nodes remained unproven. Compared with basal-like, luminal-like tumors shared significantly more repertoire with nontumor tissue. The data were judged consistent with most tumor T cells coming from lymph node and expanding in tumor.

TCRdb called the multiplex PCR reads again in MiXCR, with one record for every CDR3 protein. The data show 200,000 to 300,000 distinct CDR3 sequences, roughly 31% seen once. Samples came from axillary lymph nodes draining the breast cancer. The V gene's germline CDR1 is DFQATT and CDR2 SNEGSKA (reference sequence). The germline V and J ends were trimmed by 2 bases and 5 bases, with 15 bases remaining between them. The CDR3 has 15 residues. At least ten counts were recorded for this clonotype. Its matching antigen is unknown. The chain combines TRBV20-1 with TRBJ2-2; no firm D call. The sequence derives from a female donor with breast cancer. Some clones in this sample may be carry-over from other donors' samples. Sequenced sample: axillary lymph node tissue. Written as DNA, the CDR3 is TGCAGTGCTAGATTCCCCCCATCAATTACCGGGGAGCTGTTTTTT. Translated: CSARFPPSITGELFF.